This T cell receptor beta chain came from a study of CD8+ T cells in alopecia areata. Sequencing templates came from extracted RNA that was reverse transcribed into cDNA. Sequenced by immunoSEQ multiplex PCR; TCRdb stores in-frame clones only, minus some. The sample holds 250,000 to 300,000 clones, 58% seen once. This clone was observed a few times. Treatment described: oral pan-JAK inhibitor, 5-10 mg twice daily. Germline V gene lookup returns CDR1 SGHTA and CDR2 FQGNSA. The junction had 7 bases not matched to a gene; V was cut back by 6 bases and J by 6 bases. The CDR3 covers 14 residues. The sequence came from a human donor with alopecia areata. The chain employs TRBV7-2 and TRBJ2-7, with 11 bases fitting TRBD2. The material sequenced was CD4+ T cells sorted from blood, taken at week 24, from a patient treated with tofacitinib. CDR3 in DNA: TGTGCCAGCAGTTCGACTAGCGGGGCCCTCGAGCAGTACTTC. It yields the protein CASSSTSGALEQYF.